This T cell receptor (beta chain) emerged from a study of T-cell memory formation after mild COVID-19. Trimming shortened V by 0 bases and J by 4 bases, and 9 bases separated the two germline ends. The CDR3 has 14 residues. Germline CDR1 is PRHDT and CDR2 is FYEKMQ (reference sequence). Study-level findings and limits: In second-wave clones peaking day 37, SARS-CoV-2 specificity remained unconfirmed.

This clonotype has just one count. Its antigen is not known. It was 5'RACE with constant-segment primers that produced the TCR alpha and TCR beta cDNA libraries, which carried sample barcodes and UMIs. TCRdb redid the calling of the 5' RACE reads with MiXCR, one entry per CDR3 protein. The repertoire holds a few hundred thousand distinct CDR3 sequences, with under 30% as singletons. The chain combines TRBV13 with TRBJ1-2; D not resolved. Sequenced sample: PBMCs or a T cell subset sorted from them (not recorded which). The TCR was taken from an adult woman who had mild COVID-19 (a few samples of this study predate the infection). Cell type and time point are not known. The CDR3 spells CASSLGEATYGYTF. The CDR3 bases are TGTGCCAGCAGCTTAGGAGAGGCGACCTATGGCTACACCTTC.